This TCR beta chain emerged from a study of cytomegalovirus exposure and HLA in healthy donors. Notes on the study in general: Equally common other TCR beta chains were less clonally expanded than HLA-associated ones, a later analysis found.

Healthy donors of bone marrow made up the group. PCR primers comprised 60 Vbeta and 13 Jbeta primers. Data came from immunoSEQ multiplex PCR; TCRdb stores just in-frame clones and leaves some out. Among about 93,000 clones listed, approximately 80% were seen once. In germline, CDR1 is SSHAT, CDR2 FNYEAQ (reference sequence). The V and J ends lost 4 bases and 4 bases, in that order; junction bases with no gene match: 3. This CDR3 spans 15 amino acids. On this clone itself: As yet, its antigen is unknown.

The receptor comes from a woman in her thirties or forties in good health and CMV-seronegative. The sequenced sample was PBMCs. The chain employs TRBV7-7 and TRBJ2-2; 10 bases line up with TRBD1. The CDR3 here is CASSWTGGGTGELFF. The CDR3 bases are TGTGCCAGCAGCTGGACAGGGGGAGGCACCGGGGAGCTGTTTTTT.